These 20 T cell receptor beta chains came from one sample sequenced in a study of glioma-infiltrating T cells after dendritic cell vaccination. TCRdb's table, derived via immunoSEQ multiplex PCR, lists solely in-frame clones and lacks some. Counted here are roughly 100,000 clones, 81% occurring once; the ten biggest clones make up approximately 12%. Sequenced material: blood, taken before dendritic cell vaccination. Every receptor here comes from a human donor with glioblastoma.

The sample holds a few counts of this clone. This chain links TRBV2 with TRBJ1-3; 9 bases are a match to TRBD1. The CDR3 runs to 13 residues. Looked up from germline, CDR1 is SNHLY and CDR2 is FYNNEI. V trimming: 5 bases; J trimming: 7 bases; junction bases outside the gene matches: 3. The DNA for the CDR3 is TGTGCCAGCAGTCTCGACAGGGGGAACACCATATATTTT. This translates into CASSLDRGNTIYF.

This chain uses TRBV7-2 with TRBJ2-7; D possibly corresponds to TRBD2 (6 bases). Germline V gives CDR1 SGHTA, CDR2 FQGNSA. V was trimmed by 5 bases and J by 3 bases, leaving 17 bases between them. The CDR3 totals 15 residues. The CDR3 loop reads CASSQGGIEGYEQYF. DNA of the CDR3: TGTGCCAGCAGCCAGGGCGGGATAGAGGGCTACGAGCAGTACTTC.

The chain employs TRBV7-2 and TRBJ1-5; perhaps TRBD1 as D (5 bases). Germline CDR1 and CDR2: SGHTA and FQGNSA. The CDR3 is 15 amino acids. Trimming shortened V by 6 bases and J by 7 bases, and 19 bases separated the two germline ends. The CDR3 sequence is CASSAFGGSYQPQHF. The CDR3 bases are TGTGCCAGCAGTGCGTTCGGGGGATCTTACCAGCCCCAGCATTTT.

J is TRBJ1-4 and V is TRBV6-6; 10 nucleotides match TRBD1. Germline lookup yields CDR1 MNHNY and CDR2 SVGAGI (reference sequence). This CDR3 has 15 residues. V was clipped by 5 bases and J by 5 bases; unmatched bases: 5. CDR3 sequence: CASSDGTGENEKLFF. Here the CDR3 DNA reads TGTGCCAGCAGTGACGGGACAGGGGAAAATGAAAAACTGTTTTTT.

The chain's CDR3 is CASSPQGSGELFF. CDR3 nucleotide sequence: TGTGCCAGCAGCCCACAGGGGTCCGGGGAGCTGTTTTTT. The genes are TRBV7-9 and TRBJ2-2, with 7 bases fitting TRBD1. The CDR3 has 13 residues. Germline V gene lookup returns CDR1 SEHNR and CDR2 FQNEAQ (reference sequence). V shed 5 bases, J shed 6 bases, and the junction held 3 bases outside the gene matches. The full variable domain, with the rest looked up from reference TRBV7-9 and TRBJ2-2, is DTGVSQNPRHKITKRGQNVTFRCDPISEHNRLYWYRQTLGQGPEFLTYFQNEAQLEKSRLLSDRFSAERPKGSFSTLEIQRTEQGDSAMYLCASSPQGSGELFFGEGSRLTVL.

The V gene is TRBV5-1, the J gene TRBJ1-2, with 7 bases identical to TRBD1. Germline CDR1 SGHRS, CDR2 YFSETQ. With 6 bases clipped from V and 1 base from J, the junction kept 9 bases outside the gene matches. This CDR3 contains 15 residues. CDR3: CASTPLTGNNYGYTF. The CDR3 DNA reads as TGCGCCAGCACCCCCCTGACAGGGAATAACTATGGCTACACCTTC. The full variable domain, in which reference TRBV5-1 and TRBJ1-2 provide the parts outside the CDR3, is KAGVTQTPRYLIKTRGQQVTLSCSPISGHRSVSWYQQTPGQGLQFLFEYFSETQRNKGNFPGRFSGRQFSNSRSEMNVSTLELGDSALYLCASTPLTGNNYGYTFGSGTRLTVV.

The chain joins TRBV5-1 to TRBJ1-2; 8 bases are shared with TRBD1. V shed 4 bases, J shed 4 bases, and the junction held 12 bases outside the gene matches. The germline CDR1 and CDR2 sequences are SGHRS and YFSETQ. The CDR3 length is 16 residues. CDR3 sequence reads: CASSPLDRGVSYGYTF. DNA for the CDR3: TGCGCCAGCAGCCCCCTTGACAGGGGAGTAAGCTATGGCTACACCTTC.

The chain employs TRBV28 and TRBJ1-6, with 9 bases fitting TRBD1. CDR3 size: 15 residues. Germline CDR1 is MDHEN and CDR2 is SYDVKM. V trimming: 6 bases; J trimming: 10 bases; junction bases outside the gene matches: 10. CDR3 region: CASSLQGARRSPLHF. CDR3 sequence (DNA): TGTGCCAGCAGCTTACAGGGGGCCCGTCGGTCACCCCTCCACTTT.

The rearrangement joins TRBV15 to TRBJ2-7; possible D gene TRBD2, 6 bases. Germline CDR1 is LNHNV and CDR2 is YYDKDF (reference sequence). This CDR3 has 14 amino acids. V was clipped by 3 bases and J by 9 bases, with 18 bases between them. CDR3: CATSREGDLTVQYF. CDR3 DNA: TGTGCCACCAGCAGGGAGGGTGACCTCACGGTGCAGTACTTC.

This clone was counted between two and nine times. V and J are TRBV25-1 and TRBJ2-5; 8 nucleotides agree with TRBD1. V lost 8 bases, J lost 4 bases, and 9 bases stayed unmatched. Germline loops: CDR1 MGHDK, CDR2 SYGVNS. This CDR3 is built from 14 residues. CDR3 protein: CASQGQGIRETQYF. In DNA, the CDR3 is TGTGCCAGCCAAGGACAGGGAATCAGAGAGACCCAGTACTTC.

The gene calls are TRBV19 and TRBJ1-6; 10 bases line up with TRBD1. V lost 4 bases to trimming and J lost 10 bases; unmatched junction nucleotides: 7. The CDR3 consists of 15 residues. The germline CDR1 and CDR2 sequences are LNHDA and SQIVND (reference sequence). The CDR3 DNA reads TGTGCCAGTAGTACCGGGGGGACAGGGGTATCACCCCTCCACTTT. Its translation is CASSTGGTGVSPLHF.

This clone appeared a few times. The rearrangement links TRBV2 to TRBJ1-4; 9 bases match TRBD1. CDR1 and CDR2 (germline): SNHLY, FYNNEI. V shed 7 bases, J shed 7 bases, and the junction held 7 bases outside the gene matches. There are 14 residues in the CDR3. The chain's CDR3 is CASTRDRVREKLFF. The DNA of the CDR3 is TGTGCCAGCACCCGGGACAGGGTGCGTGAAAAACTGTTTTTT.

This clone appeared a few times. The chain links TRBV4-1 to TRBJ2-7; D is perhaps TRBD2 (5 bases). Germline V lookup: CDR1 MGHRA, CDR2 YSYEKL. This CDR3 region has 11 residues. Trimming left V 6 bases short and J 6 bases short, with 9 bases between. The CDR3 sequence: CASSHRGEQYF. CDR3 bases: TGCGCCAGCAGTCACCGGGGCGAGCAGTACTTC.

The chain combines TRBV2 with TRBJ1-6, with 8 bases matching TRBD1. V gave up 4 bases and J gave up 10 bases; unmatched junction bases: 6. Germline values: CDR1 SNHLY, CDR2 FYNNEI. This CDR3 comprises 14 residues. The CDR3 coding sequence is TGTGCCAGCAGTGTTGACAGGGGTGGATCACCCCTCCACTTT. Amino acids: CASSVDRGGSPLHF.

This chain connects TRBV5-6 to TRBJ1-1; the D is unclear. CDR3 length equals 15 residues. Germline CDR1 and CDR2: SGHDT and YYEEEE. Trimming pared 4 bases from V and 1 base from J, leaving 14 bases between. The CDR3 loop reads CASSLRPLQNTEAFF. The CDR3 nucleotides read TGTGCCAGCAGCCTGAGGCCCCTGCAGAACACTGAAGCTTTCTTT. The full variable domain, its missing parts supplied by reference TRBV5-6 and TRBJ1-1, is DAGVTQSPTHLIKTRGQQVTLRCSPKSGHDTVSWYQQALGQGPQFIFQYYEEEERQRGNFPDRFSGHQFPNYSSELNVNALLLGDSALYLCASSLRPLQNTEAFFGQGTRLTVV.

This clone came up once. The genes are TRBV6-5 and TRBJ2-2; a weak D match, TRBD1 (6 bases). Deletions cut 7 bases from V and 1 base from J, with 7 bases between. The CDR3 contains 13 residues. CDR1 is MNHEY, CDR2 SVGAGI, per germline. The CDR3 nucleotides read TGTGCCAGCACGGGACAGAACACCGGGGAGCTGTTTTTT. This codes for CASTGQNTGELFF.

Written as DNA, the CDR3 is TGTGCCAGCAGCCTCAACGCAGGGGATGGCTACACCTTC. This encodes CASSLNAGDGYTF. The rearrangement links TRBV11-2 to TRBJ1-2; possible D gene TRBD1, 6 bases. Germline V gene sequence: CDR1 SGHAT, CDR2 FQNNGV. With 5 bases removed from V and 6 bases from J, the gap between germline ends came to 13 bases. This CDR3 is built from 13 residues.

The rearrangement joins TRBV11-2 to TRBJ1-4; perhaps TRBD1 as D (5 bases). Germline V lookup: CDR1 SGHAT, CDR2 FQNNGV. This CDR3 comprises 15 residues. V was cut by 5 bases and J by 5 bases, with 15 bases left in between. Here the CDR3 DNA reads TGTGCCAGCAGCCCCCGTTGGGACTTCAATGAAAAACTGTTTTTT. As protein: CASSPRWDFNEKLFF.

V is TRBV18 and J is TRBJ2-2, with TRBD2 matching 9 bases. The CDR3 has 15 residues. Germline CDR1 and CDR2: KGHSH and LQKENI. V shed 5 bases, J shed 1 base, and the junction held 2 bases outside the gene matches. The CDR3 DNA follows: TGTGCCAGCTCAGCTAGCGGGGAGAACACCGGGGAGCTGTTTTTT. Protein product: CASSASGENTGELFF.

The gene calls are TRBV19 and TRBJ2-7; TRBD1 is a possible D gene (6 bases). The CDR3 has 16 amino acids. The ends were cut back, 3 bases at V and 0 bases at J, with 15 bases in the middle. Germline V gene data show CDR1 as LNHDA and CDR2 as SQIVND (reference sequence). The CDR3 bases are TGTGCCAGTAGTATTCACAGGGCTACTAGCTCCTACGAGCAGTACTTC. Amino acids: CASSIHRATSSYEQYF.